These T cell receptor beta chains were read from a single sample in a study of T cells in Graves' hyperthyroidism and ophthalmopathy. TCRdb recomputed calls from the multiplex PCR reads with MiXCR, one row per CDR3 protein. This table holds around 800,000 distinct CDR3 sequences, more than 30% found once. Sequencing used blood. Receptors originate from a man younger than 35 with Graves' hyperthyroidism. Each CDR3 is given with its conserved first and last residue. A D gene is named only where the DNA matches it firmly. Size tells how often a clone was seen (once, few, many) or the class of an expanded clone, and some rows leave it out.

V gene	clone size	J gene	D gene	CDR3 DNA	CDR3 protein
TRBV29-1	many	TRBJ1-4	-	TGCAGCGTTGAATCAGGGGAAAAACTGTTTTTT	CSVESGEKLFF
TRBV20-1	-	TRBJ2-2	-	TGCAGTGCTGGACCGGGGGAGCTGTTTTTT	CSAGPGELFF
TRBV7-8	many	TRBJ2-7	-	TGTGCCAGCAGCTTACCCGATAGGGGAGGGCAGTACTTC	CASSLPDRGGQYF
TRBV11-2	-	TRBJ2-5	-	TGTGCCAGCAGCCAGAACCTGGGTCAGCAAGAGACCCAGTACTTC	CASSQNLGQQETQYF
TRBV6-5	-	TRBJ2-7	TRBD2	TGTGCCAGCAGTCCTCCGGGGGGATACGGGCAGTACTTC	CASSPPGGYGQYF
TRBV7-3	-	TRBJ2-2	TRBD1	TGTGCCAGCAGCTTAACAGGAGACAGGGGTGAGCAGTTTTTT	CASSLTGDRGEQFF
TRBV9	many	TRBJ2-5	-	TGTGCCAGCAGTGTCGGTCAAGAGACCCAGTACTTC	CASSVGQETQYF
TRBV7-9	many	TRBJ1-1	-	TGTGCCAGCAGCTTAACGAGGGAAGCTTTCTTT	CASSLTREAFF
TRBV20-1	-	TRBJ1-4	-	TGCAGTGCTAGAGCAGGAGGGGGGGGTGAAAAACTGTTTTTT	CSARAGGGGEKLFF
TRBV7-9	many	TRBJ2-7	TRBD2	TGTGCCAGCAGCCCTAGCGGCGTTTACGAGCAGTACTTC	CASSPSGVYEQYF
TRBV5-1	few	TRBJ1-2	TRBD1	TGCGCCAGCAGCGACCGACAGGGTTGCCGCTATGGCTACACCTTC	CASSDRQGCRYGYTF
TRBV2	-	TRBJ1-6	-	TGTACCAGCAGCATGACAGGTGGTTCACCCCTCCACTTT	CTSSMTGGSPLHF
TRBV7-2	-	TRBJ1-1	-	TGTGCCAGCAGAAGACCCTGGACGGACACTGAAGCTTTCTTT	CASRRPWTDTEAFF
TRBV6-6	few	TRBJ2-7	-	TGTGCCAGCACCAAAGGGGCTAGAGGATACGAGCAGTACTTC	CASTKGARGYEQYF
TRBV2	few	TRBJ1-4	-	TGTGCCAGCAGTGTAGACAGGATTAATGAAAAACTGTTTTTT	CASSVDRINEKLFF
TRBV5-1	many	TRBJ1-2	TRBD1	TGCGCCAGCAGCCCAGGACAGGGTGGCTATGGCTACACCTTC	CASSPGQGGYGYTF
TRBV5-1	-	TRBJ2-2	-	TGCGCCAGCAGCTTGGAAGCTTTTCAGGGATCCGGGGAGCTGTTTTTT	CASSLEAFQGSGELFF
TRBV7-3	-	TRBJ2-7	-	TGTGCCAGCAGCCCATCGAGTGGAGGGTTAAACGAGCAGTACTTC	CASSPSSGGLNEQYF
TRBV5-4	-	TRBJ2-5	-	TGTGCCAGCAGCTTGCCTAAGGAAACCCAGTACTTC	CASSLPKETQYF
TRBV7-9	-	TRBJ1-2	TRBD1	TGTGCCAGCAGTTTCACCGGGACAGGGGTCGACTACACCTTC	CASSFTGTGVDYTF
TRBV7-9	-	TRBJ1-2	-	TGTGCCAGCAGCCCCCAACACAGGGACCACGGAGACACCTTC	CASSPQHRDHGDTF
TRBV4-1	-	TRBJ1-4	-	TGCGCCAGCAGCCAAGAACGGATCGAAAAACTGTTTTTT	CASSQERIEKLFF
TRBV6-5	few	TRBJ1-6	-	TGTGCCAGCAGTTACGGCCTCATCAACGCGGATAATTCACCCCTCCACTTT	CASSYGLINADNSPLHF
TRBV29-1	many	TRBJ2-2	-	TGCAGCGGGACGACTACCCGCACCGGGGAGCTGTTTTTT	CSGTTTRTGELFF